The 5 T cell receptor beta chains listed next were all sequenced from one sample in a study of blood T cell repertoires in COVID-19. Clones were read by immunoSEQ multiplex PCR, and TCRdb kept only the in-frame ones, dropping some. The sample carries 200,000 to 250,000 clones, about four fifths recorded once. Source material: peripheral blood. These receptors all stem from a woman of 80 years or more with COVID-19, enrolled during active disease.

This chain links TRBV4-1 with TRBJ1-5; D may be TRBD1 (6 bases). V lost 0 bases to trimming and J lost 7 bases, with 13 bases between them. The germline CDR1 and CDR2 sequences are MGHRA and YSYEKL. CDR3 length: 15 amino acids. CDR3 nucleotide sequence: TGCGCCAGCAGCCAAGAAGGCCAGGGGAGACAGCCCCAGCATTTT. The encoded protein is CASSQEGQGRQPQHF.

The chain uses TRBV5-5 and TRBJ2-2; D possibly corresponds to TRBD2 (5 bases). The CDR3 consists of 15 residues. Germline V gene lookup returns CDR1 SGHKS and CDR2 YYEKEE (reference sequence). The germline V and J ends were trimmed by 4 bases and 1 base, with 11 bases remaining between them. The CDR3 sequence: CASSPGYRNTGELFF. The CDR3 nucleotides read TGTGCCAGCAGCCCGGGGTACAGGAACACCGGGGAGCTGTTTTTT.

The CDR3 DNA sequence: TGCGCCAGCAGCTTGGACAGGGAGGGTGGCTACACCTTC. This translates into CASSLDREGGYTF. The rearrangement joins TRBV5-1 to TRBJ1-2; possibly TRBD1 for D (6 bases). The CDR3 has 13 amino acids. The V gene's germline CDR1 is SGHRS and CDR2 YFSETQ. Between the trimmed V and J ends, which lost 0 bases and 7 bases, there was a span of 10 bases. Together with reference TRBV5-1 and TRBJ1-2, the CDR3 gives the full variable domain: KAGVTQTPRYLIKTRGQQVTLSCSPISGHRSVSWYQQTPGQGLQFLFEYFSETQRNKGNFPGRFSGRQFSNSRSEMNVSTLELGDSALYLCASSLDREGGYTFGSGTRLTVV.

V gene TRBV3-1 (or the pseudogene TRBV3-2) combines with J gene TRBJ1-6; a possible D gene is TRBD1 (5 bases). This CDR3 is 17 amino acids long. Germline V gene sequence: CDR1 LGHDT, CDR2 YNNKEL (reference sequence). V lost 3 bases, J lost 6 bases, and 18 bases lay in between. CDR3 bases: TGTGCCAGCAGCCATGTTCCGGGACTCAGGATTAATTCACCCCTCCACTTT. Protein sequence: CASSHVPGLRINSPLHF.

This sequence joins TRBV7-9 and TRBJ1-4, with 8 nucleotides matching TRBD1. Trimming removed 1 base from V and 5 bases from J; junction bases left unmatched: 0. This CDR3 comprises 14 residues. Germline CDR1 SEHNR, CDR2 FQNEAQ (reference sequence). CDR3 nucleotide sequence: TGTGCCAGCAGCTTAGGACAGGGGAATGAAAAACTGTTTTTT. Its protein is CASSLGQGNEKLFF.